The sequence of this TCR beta chain was determined in a study of cytotoxic CD8 clonotypes in ibrutinib-treated CLL. CDR1 SGHDT and CDR2 YYEEEE come from the germline V gene. The V end was cut by 0 bases, the J end by 6 bases, with 16 bases between. CDR3 length: 15 amino acids. Data came from immunoSEQ multiplex PCR; TCRdb stores just in-frame clones and leaves some out. This table holds 250,000 to 350,000 clones, around 77% found once. To note about this clone: The target antigen is unknown.

Study observations and caveats: Baseline clonality exceeded age-matched healthy donors and tracked circulating CD8+ T-cell counts. Clonality went up at ibrutinib response and then declined back toward baseline at progression. Clonotypes that were public were uncommon, and they contracted or stayed stable on treatment.

The sequence was collected from a human donor with chronic lymphocytic leukemia. Material: PBMCs, obtained at disease progression, from a patient treated with ibrutinib. The rearrangement links TRBV5-6 to TRBJ2-7; maybe TRBD1 (5 bases). The CDR3 is CASSLVRQRLVEQYF. For the CDR3, the DNA is TGTGCCAGCAGCTTGGTGAGACAGAGGCTTGTCGAGCAGTACTTC.